The present entry profiles one T cell receptor beta chain with its context. Its antigen remains unidentified. Trimming took 5 bases from V and 7 from J; bases not matched to a gene: 5. The CDR3 is 14 amino acids. The V gene's germline CDR1 is KGHDR and CDR2 SFDVKD. The data belong to a study of CD8 T cells in ankylosing spondylitis. As the method for making TCR beta libraries, quantitative 5'-RACE with molecular barcodes was used. Each CDR3 protein is one row after TCRdb ran MiXCR on the 5' RACE reads. The data contain roughly 700,000 distinct CDR3 sequences, around 19% of them singletons. Study-wide findings and caveats: Clones tied to disease were said to be significantly enriched in matched ankylosing spondylitis synovial fluid. Earlier authors reported some of these motif variants in reactive arthritis synovial fluid and blood. Disease-linked clones had a CD8+ phenotype and relatively low frequency in peripheral blood. There was a TCR beta motif, made of several highly homologous variants, that appeared characteristic of ankylosing spondylitis blood.

The chain uses TRBV24-1 and TRBJ2-1; 9 bases align to TRBD1. The sequencing input was blood, either unsorted or a sorted T cell fraction (not recorded which). The clonotype was recovered from a male donor with ankylosing spondylitis. As DNA, the CDR3 is TGTGCCACCAGTGCCCCGGACAGGGGAAATGAGCAGTTCTTC. Translation gives CATSAPDRGNEQFF.